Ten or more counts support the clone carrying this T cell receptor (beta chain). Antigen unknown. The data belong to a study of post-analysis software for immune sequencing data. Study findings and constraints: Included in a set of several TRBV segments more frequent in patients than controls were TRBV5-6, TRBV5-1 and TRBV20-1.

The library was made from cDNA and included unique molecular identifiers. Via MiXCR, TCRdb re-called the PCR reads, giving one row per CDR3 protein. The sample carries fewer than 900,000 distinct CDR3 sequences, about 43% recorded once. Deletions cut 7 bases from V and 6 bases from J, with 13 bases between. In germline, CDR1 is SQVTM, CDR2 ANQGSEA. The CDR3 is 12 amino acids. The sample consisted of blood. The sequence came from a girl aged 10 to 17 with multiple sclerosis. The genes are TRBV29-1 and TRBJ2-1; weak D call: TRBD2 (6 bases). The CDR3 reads CSAGRSTNEQFF. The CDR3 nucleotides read TGCAGCGCCGGGAGATCGACCAATGAGCAGTTCTTC.